The rows below give T cell receptor beta chains drawn from one sample of a study of identical twins. TCRdb processed the 5' RACE reads anew with MiXCR; each CDR3 protein has one entry. The sample has approximately 1.8 million distinct CDR3 sequences; 25% to 35% are singletons. Sequencing was carried out using cord blood. The origin of the receptors is a newborn girl in good health. The CDR3 runs from the conserved cysteine through the conserved F or W. Fields, in order: D gene, V gene, clone size, J gene, CDR3 protein, CDR3 DNA. The D gene is left open where the match is weak. Size values are once, few and many counts, or a class for expanded clones, and some rows have none.

.	TRBV4-2	.	TRBJ1-1	CASSQEVTEMNTEAFF	TGTGCCAGCAGCCAAGAGGTCACAGAGATGAACACTGAAGCTTTCTTT
.	TRBV4-2	.	TRBJ2-1	CASSQGLGGYNEQFF	TGTGCCAGCAGCCAAGGTCTAGGAGGGTACAATGAGCAGTTCTTC
TRBD1	TRBV12-3/TRBV12-4	few	TRBJ2-1	CASSFRTGGYNEQFF	TGTGCCAGCAGTTTTAGGACAGGGGGGTACAATGAGCAGTTCTTC
TRBD2	TRBV7-2	.	TRBJ2-3	CASNRLGTRFTDTQYF	TGTGCCAGCAACCGGCTCGGGACTAGATTCACAGATACGCAGTATTTT
.	TRBV5-1	.	TRBJ2-3	CASRSTARAADTQYF	TGCGCCAGCAGATCGACGGCCAGGGCGGCAGATACGCAGTATTTT
.	TRBV20-1	.	TRBJ1-5	CSARDKDSNQPQHF	TGCAGTGCTAGAGATAAGGACAGCAATCAGCCCCAGCATTTT
TRBD2	TRBV25-1	few	TRBJ2-7	CASSESAGGRLYEQYF	TGTGCCAGCAGTGAATCGGCGGGAGGCAGATTATACGAGCAGTACTTC
.	TRBV2	many	TRBJ2-3	CASQGRSTDTQYF	TGTGCCAGCCAAGGGAGGTCCACAGATACGCAGTATTTT
.	TRBV11-2	few	TRBJ2-3	CASSSYSGADTQYF	TGTGCCAGCAGCTCATATTCAGGGGCAGATACGCAGTATTTT
.	TRBV6-6	.	TRBJ2-1	CASTILGAGEQFF	TGTGCCAGCACCATACTCGGCGCCGGTGAGCAGTTCTTC
.	TRBV18	.	TRBJ1-1	CARSPYRDTEAFF	TGTGCCCGCTCACCCTATAGGGACACTGAAGCTTTCTTT
.	TRBV28	.	TRBJ2-1	CASSLARGGFPYNEQFF	TGTGCCAGCAGTTTAGCCCGAGGAGGGTTCCCCTACAATGAGCAGTTCTTC
TRBD1	TRBV4-1	few	TRBJ2-7	CASSPIRGRQPYEQYF	TGCGCCAGCAGCCCTATTAGGGGGCGGCAGCCCTACGAGCAGTACTTC
.	TRBV20-1	.	TRBJ2-4	CSAAGVGLYEYF	TGCAGTGCCGCCGGAGTCGGGCTTTATGAGTACTTC
.	TRBV20-1	few	TRBJ2-7	CSASYRDEQYF	TGCAGTGCTAGTTACCGGGACGAGCAGTACTTC
TRBD2	TRBV20-1	few	TRBJ2-1	CSAEYTRGLAVQFF	TGCAGTGCTGAATACACCCGAGGACTAGCGGTGCAGTTCTTC
TRBD1	TRBV28	few	TRBJ2-1	CASSFGTGGDEQFF	TGTGCCAGCAGTTTCGGGACAGGGGGGGATGAGCAGTTCTTC
.	TRBV2	few	TRBJ1-2	CASSSPGTPNYGYTF	TGTGCCAGCAGCTCACCTGGGACACCTAACTATGGCTACACCTTC
.	TRBV5-6	.	TRBJ1-2	CASSLIDRPHGYTF	TGTGCCAGCAGCTTAATCGACAGGCCTCATGGCTACACCTTC
TRBD2	TRBV4-1	few	TRBJ2-4	CASSQEVGTSGTAKNIQYF	TGCGCCAGCAGCCAAGAAGTGGGCACTAGCGGAACAGCCAAAAACATTCAGTACTTC
TRBD1	TRBV2	.	TRBJ2-7	CASTRQGFYEQYF	TGTGCCAGCACTAGACAGGGATTCTACGAGCAGTACTTC
.	TRBV7-2	.	TRBJ2-5	CASSLAGGPRQETQYF	TGTGCCAGCAGCTTAGCAGGGGGGCCTCGGCAAGAGACCCAGTACTTC
TRBD2	TRBV4-1	.	TRBJ2-1	CASSLRGMKASGAYNEQFF	TGCGCCAGCAGCCTAAGAGGGATGAAGGCTAGCGGGGCCTACAATGAGCAGTTCTTC
TRBD2	TRBV11-2	few	TRBJ2-7	CASSTYRGVSYEQYF	TGTGCCAGCAGCACCTATCGGGGGGTCTCCTACGAGCAGTACTTC
TRBD2	TRBV20-1	.	TRBJ2-3	CSAPTSGRMGTDTQYF	TGCAGTGCCCCGACTAGCGGGAGGATGGGCACAGATACGCAGTATTTT
TRBD2	TRBV2	.	TRBJ2-3	CASRRTSGSRAGTDTQYF	TGTGCCAGCAGAAGAACTAGCGGGAGTAGAGCCGGCACAGATACGCAGTATTTT